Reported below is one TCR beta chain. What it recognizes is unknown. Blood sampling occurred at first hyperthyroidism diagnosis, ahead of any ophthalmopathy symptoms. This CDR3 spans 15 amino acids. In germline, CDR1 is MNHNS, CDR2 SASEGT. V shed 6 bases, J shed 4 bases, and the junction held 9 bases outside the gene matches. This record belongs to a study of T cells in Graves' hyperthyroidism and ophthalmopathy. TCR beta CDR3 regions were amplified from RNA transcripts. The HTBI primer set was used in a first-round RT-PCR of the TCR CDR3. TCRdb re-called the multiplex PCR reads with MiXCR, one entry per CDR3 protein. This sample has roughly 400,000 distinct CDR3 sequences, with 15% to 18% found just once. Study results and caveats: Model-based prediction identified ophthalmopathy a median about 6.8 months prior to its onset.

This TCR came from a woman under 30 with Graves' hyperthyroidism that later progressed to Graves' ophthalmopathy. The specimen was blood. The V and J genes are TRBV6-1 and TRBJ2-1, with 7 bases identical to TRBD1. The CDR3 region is CASSAQGPSYNEQFF. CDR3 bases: TGTGCCAGCAGCGCACAGGGGCCGTCTTACAATGAGCAGTTCTTC.